The 21 T cell receptor beta chains reported below all come from one sample, sequenced in a study of T cell repertoires in cytomegalovirus infection. Antigens for these TCRs are unknown. MiXCR, run by TCRdb on the reads, gives a single entry per CDR3 protein. The table includes roughly 310,000 distinct CDR3 sequences, roughly 29% detected once. The sequenced sample was cultured PBMCs, obtained from culture after CMV antigen stimulation. The receptors originated from a human donor in good health (CMV status not recorded). Some clones in this sample may be carry-over from other donors' samples.

This clonotype was detected a few times. The V gene is TRBV28, the J gene TRBJ2-3, with TRBD2 identical over 8 bases. The CDR3 consists of 16 residues. V shed 3 bases, J shed 4 bases, and the junction held 9 bases outside the gene matches. Germline CDR1 MDHEN, CDR2 SYDVKM. CDR3 protein: CASSFIREGLADTQYF. CDR3 bases: TGTGCCAGCAGTTTTATACGGGAGGGCCTGGCAGATACGCAGTATTTT.

This clonotype was found many times. The chain uses TRBV7-9 and TRBJ2-3; TRBD1 or TRBD2 may be the D gene (5 bases each). CDR1 SEHNR and CDR2 FQNEAQ come from the germline V gene (reference sequence). The CDR3 has 14 amino acids. V lost 6 bases, J lost 2 bases, and 12 bases lay in between. CDR3 residues: CASRRGGATDTQYF. The CDR3 DNA reads TGTGCCAGCAGGAGGGGTGGGGCCACAGATACGCAGTATTTT.

The chain couples TRBV7-6 to TRBJ1-6; TRBD1 might be the D (6 bases). Looked up from germline, CDR1 is SGHVS and CDR2 is FNYEAQ. Trimming took off 1 base at V and 10 bases at J, with 11 bases between the two ends. This CDR3 is built from 14 residues. The CDR3 loop is CASSLGSGASPLHF. The CDR3, as DNA: TGTGCCAGCAGCTTAGGGTCAGGGGCCTCACCCCTCCACTTT.

The chain combines TRBV18 with TRBJ2-3; D is unclear. This CDR3 spans 15 amino acids. V lost 0 bases, J lost 2 bases, and 9 bases lay in between. Germline V gives CDR1 KGHSH, CDR2 LQKENI. The DNA of the CDR3 is TGTGCCAGCTCACCACCAGGCTCGATCACAGATACGCAGTATTTT. It encodes CASSPPGSITDTQYF.

The chain couples TRBV9 to TRBJ2-3; 7 bases agree with TRBD1. CDR1 is SGDLS and CDR2 is YYNGEE in the germline V gene. The CDR3 is made up of 17 amino acids. With 4 bases clipped from V and 1 base from J, the junction kept 12 bases outside the gene matches. Here the CDR3 reads CASSSEETGIGTDTQYF. The CDR3, as DNA: TGTGCCAGCAGCTCCGAGGAGACAGGGATTGGCACAGATACGCAGTATTTT.

This clonotype came up many times. The gene calls are TRBV12-3 or TRBV12-4 and TRBJ2-1; D remains unclear. The CDR3 spans 12 residues. The ends were cut back, 3 bases at V and 4 bases at J, with 4 bases in the middle. The CDR3 sequence: CASSFGYNEQFF. Written as DNA, the CDR3 is TGTGCCAGCAGTTTCGGATACAATGAGCAGTTCTTC.

This clonotype has just a few counts. This sequence joins TRBV20-1 and TRBJ2-3, with 14 positions matching TRBD2. The germline CDR1 and CDR2 sequences are DFQATT and SNEGSKA (reference sequence). This CDR3 is 15 amino acids long. V gave up 6 bases and J gave up 2 bases; unmatched junction bases: 4. This CDR3 reads CSARLAGGITDTQYF. The CDR3 coding sequence is TGCAGTGCCAGACTAGCGGGAGGGATCACAGATACGCAGTATTTT.

This clonotype was seen more than once but under ten times. The gene calls are TRBV28 and TRBJ1-5, with a weak D call TRBD1 (5 bases). Germline CDR1 is MDHEN and CDR2 is SYDVKM. Trimming stripped 7 bases from V and 7 bases from J, with 23 bases between. This CDR3 has 16 residues. CDR3 sequence (DNA): TGTGCCAGCACCTCACTTCGGGACGGGCCGGGGCAGCCCCAGCATTTT. It encodes CASTSLRDGPGQPQHF.

This clonotype occurred a few times. The chain joins TRBV6-5 to TRBJ1-2; D not resolved. This CDR3 contains 11 residues. With 7 bases removed from V and 8 bases from J, the gap between germline ends came to 11 bases. CDR1 and CDR2 from the germline V gene are MNHEY and SVGAGI. The CDR3 coding sequence is TGTGCCAGCATGAACTTAAGGGGCTACACCTTC. Translating gives CASMNLRGYTF.

In nucleotides, the CDR3 is TGTGCCAGCGATCAGGGGTACCCCGGGGAGCTGTTTTTT. Its translation: CASDQGYPGELFF. This rearrangement joins TRBV28 to TRBJ2-2; the D gene is possibly TRBD1 (6 bases). In germline, CDR1 is MDHEN, CDR2 SYDVKM. This CDR3 has 13 residues. V lost 8 bases and J lost 6, with 13 bases in between.

The chain recombines TRBV12-3 or TRBV12-4 with TRBJ1-5, with TRBD1 identical over 10 bases. The CDR3 extends over 14 amino acids. V lost 5 bases to trimming and J lost 7 bases; unmatched junction nucleotides: 5. This chain's CDR3 is CASSPSGQGQPQHF. The CDR3 region has the DNA TGTGCCAGCAGTCCATCGGGACAGGGGCAGCCCCAGCATTTT.

This clonotype was counted a few times. In DNA, the CDR3 is TGCAGTGCCGGTAGCGGGAGCACAGATACGCAGTATTTT. Its translation is CSAGSGSTDTQYF. The V gene is TRBV20-1, the J gene TRBJ2-3, with TRBD2 identical over 7 bases. The CDR3 spans 13 residues. The germline CDR1 and CDR2 sequences are DFQATT and SNEGSKA (reference sequence). V shed 6 bases, J shed 0 bases, and the junction held 3 bases outside the gene matches.

The chain carries TRBV11-2 and TRBJ1-4; D call uncertain. The V end was cut by 0 bases, the J end by 14 bases, with 13 bases between. Germline loops: CDR1 SGHAT, CDR2 FQNNGV. This CDR3 spans 13 amino acids. The CDR3 loop is CASSLDQERRLFF. The CDR3 bases are TGTGCCAGCAGCTTAGATCAAGAACGCCGGCTGTTTTTT. The variable domain in full, completed from reference TRBV11-2 and TRBJ1-4, reads EAGVAQSPRYKIIEKRQSVAFWCNPISGHATLYWYQQILGQGPKLLIQFQNNGVVDDSQLPKDRFSAERLKGVDSTLKIQPAKLEDSAVYLCASSLDQERRLFFGSGTQLSVL.

The V gene is TRBV20-1, the J gene TRBJ2-7; the match to TRBD2 covers 11 bases. Trimming took 3 bases from V and 4 from J; bases not matched to a gene: 2. Germline V gives CDR1 DFQATT, CDR2 SNEGSKA (reference sequence). This CDR3 has 13 amino acids. The CDR3 sequence is CSARGLAEYEQYF. In DNA, the CDR3 is TGCAGTGCTAGGGGACTAGCGGAATACGAGCAGTACTTC.

The V and J genes are TRBV29-1 and TRBJ2-5; D unresolved. Germline CDR1 SQVTM, CDR2 ANQGSEA. This CDR3 comprises 13 residues. The V and J ends lost 5 bases and 2 bases respectively, with 12 bases between them. The CDR3 nucleotides are TGCAGCGTTCAAGGGTATACGCAAGAGACCCAGTACTTC. Translated: CSVQGYTQETQYF.

This clonotype turned up a few times. The V and J genes are TRBV12-5 and TRBJ1-5; no clear D. The CDR3 contains 11 residues. Germline values: CDR1 LGHNT, CDR2 FRNRAP. V was clipped by 6 bases and J by 11 bases, with 11 bases between them. The CDR3 protein is CASGLRKAQHF. In DNA, the CDR3 is TGTGCTAGTGGCCTCCGGAAGGCCCAGCATTTT.

In this sample, this clonotype turned up many times. The V and J genes are TRBV7-3 and TRBJ2-7, with 9 nucleotides matching TRBD2. With 6 bases clipped from V and 0 bases from J, the junction kept 6 bases outside the gene matches. The CDR3 contains 15 residues. Germline-derived CDR1 and CDR2 are SGHTA and FQGTGA. The CDR3 sequence is CASSEAGGRSYEQYF. The CDR3, as DNA: TGTGCCAGCAGTGAAGCGGGAGGCCGCTCCTACGAGCAGTACTTC.

This clonotype was recorded a few times. V gene TRBV28 combines with J gene TRBJ2-7; TRBD1 aligns across 9 bases. The CDR3 has 14 amino acids. After removal of 4 bases from V and 5 bases from J, the junction contained 6 bases not matched to a gene. Germline assignment: CDR1 MDHEN and CDR2 SYDVKM. Here the CDR3 DNA reads TGTGCCAGCAGTTCGCACAGGGGGCGGGACGAGCAGTACTTC. As protein: CASSSHRGRDEQYF.

This clonotype was picked up a small number of times. V is TRBV11-1 and J is TRBJ2-1, with 10 bases matching TRBD2. J lost 9 bases, V lost 5 bases, and 10 bases had no gene match. The CDR3 is 15 amino acids. The V gene's germline CDR1 is SGHAT and CDR2 FQDESV (reference sequence). The CDR3 sequence is CASSNRLAGEGEQFF. The CDR3 coding sequence is TGTGCCAGCAGCAACCGACTAGCGGGTGAGGGTGAGCAGTTCTTC.

CDR3 residues: CASSLDSQRDGSGQFF. DNA for the CDR3: TGTGCCAGCAGCTTAGATTCCCAGCGGGACGGTTCGGGGCAGTTCTTC. The rearrangement joins TRBV11-2 to TRBJ2-1; 7 nucleotides align to TRBD2. Trimming took 0 bases from V and 12 from J; bases not matched to a gene: 14. The CDR3 contains 16 residues. CDR1 and CDR2 (germline): SGHAT, FQNNGV.

The chain employs TRBV19 and TRBJ1-5, with TRBD1 matching over 11 bases. Per the germline V gene, CDR1 is LNHDA and CDR2 is SQIVND (reference sequence). The CDR3 covers 17 residues. V shed 5 bases, J shed 1 base, and the junction held 7 bases outside the gene matches. For the CDR3, the DNA is TGTGCCAGTAGTTGGGGACAGGGGGTTACGAGCAATCAGCCCCAGCATTTT. Translated: CASSWGQGVTSNQPQHF.